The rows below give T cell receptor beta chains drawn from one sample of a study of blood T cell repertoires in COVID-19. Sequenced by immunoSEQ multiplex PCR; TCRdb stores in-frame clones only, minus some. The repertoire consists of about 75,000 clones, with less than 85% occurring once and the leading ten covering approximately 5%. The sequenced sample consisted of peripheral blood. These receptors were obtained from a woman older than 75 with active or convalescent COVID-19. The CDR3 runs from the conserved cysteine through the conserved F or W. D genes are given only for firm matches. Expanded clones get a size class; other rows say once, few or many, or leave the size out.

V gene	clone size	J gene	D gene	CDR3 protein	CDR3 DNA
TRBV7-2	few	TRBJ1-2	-	CASSSLVGVDGYTF	TGTGCCAGCAGCAGCTTAGTCGGGGTTGATGGCTACACCTTC
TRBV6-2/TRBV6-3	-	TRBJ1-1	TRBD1	CASSSIRGPQWNTEAFF	TGTGCCAGCAGTTCCATTAGGGGGCCGCAATGGAACACTGAAGCTTTCTTT
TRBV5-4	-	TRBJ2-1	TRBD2	CASSVGLADNEQFF	TGTGCCAGCAGCGTGGGACTAGCGGACAATGAGCAGTTCTTC
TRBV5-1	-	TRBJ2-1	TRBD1	CASSVDRGYNEQFF	TGCGCCAGCAGCGTCGACAGGGGCTACAATGAGCAGTTCTTC
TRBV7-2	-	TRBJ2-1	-	CASSAYASAGSNEQFF	TGTGCCAGCAGCGCCTATGCTAGCGCTGGAAGCAATGAGCAGTTCTTC
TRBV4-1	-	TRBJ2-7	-	CASSEREGGGAYEQYF	TGCGCCAGCAGCGAGAGGGAAGGAGGGGGGGCCTACGAGCAGTACTTC
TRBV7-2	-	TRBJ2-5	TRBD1	CASSDRGQETQYF	TGTGCCAGCAGCGACAGGGGGCAAGAGACCCAGTACTTC
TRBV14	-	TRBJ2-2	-	CASSQVGGVNTGELFF	TGTGCCAGCAGCCAAGTCGGGGGAGTCAACACCGGGGAGCTGTTTTTT
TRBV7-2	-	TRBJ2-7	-	CASSQMMAGPYEQYF	TGTGCCAGCAGCCAGATGATGGCAGGGCCCTACGAGCAGTACTTC
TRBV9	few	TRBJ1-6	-	CASSTENSPLHF	TGTGCCAGCTCCACGGAGAATTCACCCCTCCACTTT
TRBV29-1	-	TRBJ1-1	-	CSGAGTEAFF	TGCAGCGGGGCTGGCACTGAAGCTTTCTTT
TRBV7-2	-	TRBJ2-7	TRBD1	CASSSLTGKMYEQYF	TGTGCCAGCAGTTCCCTGACAGGGAAAATGTACGAGCAGTACTTC
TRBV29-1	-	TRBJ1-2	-	CSVEDRSLMNYGYTF	TGCAGCGTTGAAGATCGTAGCCTTATGAACTATGGCTACACCTTC
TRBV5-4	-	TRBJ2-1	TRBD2	CASRKLASYNEQFF	TGTGCCAGCAGGAAACTAGCGTCCTACAATGAGCAGTTCTTC
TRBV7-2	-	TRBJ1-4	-	CASSLGLLTGNREKLFF	TGTGCCAGCAGCTTAGGTTTGTTGACAGGCAATCGTGAAAAACTGTTTTTT
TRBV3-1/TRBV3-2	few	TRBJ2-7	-	CASSPQLSYEQYF	TGTGCCAGCAGCCCCCAGTTAAGCTACGAGCAGTACTTC
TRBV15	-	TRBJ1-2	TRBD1	CATSRDVEGGWVGYTF	TGTGCCACCAGCAGAGATGTCGAAGGGGGCTGGGTTGGCTACACCTTC
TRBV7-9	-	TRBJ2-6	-	CASSHQGTGANVLTF	TGTGCCAGCAGCCACCAGGGTACTGGGGCCAACGTCCTGACTTTC
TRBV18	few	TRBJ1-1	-	CASSLTDDTEAFF	TGTGCCAGCTCATTGACAGACGACACTGAAGCTTTCTTT
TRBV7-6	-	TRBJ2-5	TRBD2	CASSLDTSGSGGLPQYF	TGTGCCAGCAGCTTAGATACTAGCGGATCCGGGGGGTTGCCCCAGTACTTC
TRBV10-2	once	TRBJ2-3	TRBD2	CASSVRYQAGGPTGTDTQYF	TGCGCCAGCAGTGTGAGGTATCAGGCGGGGGGGCCAACCGGCACAGATACGCAGTATTTT
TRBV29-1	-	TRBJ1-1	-	CSVETGQNTEAFF	TGCAGCGTTGAAACAGGGCAGAACACTGAAGCTTTCTTT
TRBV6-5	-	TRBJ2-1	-	CASSYALGYSYNEQFF	TGTGCCAGCAGTTACGCCCTCGGGTACTCCTACAATGAGCAGTTCTTC
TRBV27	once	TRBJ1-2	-	CASRPPDRINYGYTF	TGTGCCAGCAGACCCCCGGACAGAATTAACTATGGCTACACCTTC
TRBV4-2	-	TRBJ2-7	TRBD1	CASSPPWMTGSRSKQYF	TGTGCCAGCAGCCCACCCTGGATGACAGGGAGTCGCAGTAAGCAGTACTTC
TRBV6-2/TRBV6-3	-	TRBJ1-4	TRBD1	CASSSPTGSKKEKLFF	TGTGCCAGCAGTTCCCCGACAGGGAGTAAGAAGGAAAAACTGTTTTTT
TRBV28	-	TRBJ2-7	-	CASSFWSDAKNYEQYF	TGTGCCAGCAGTTTCTGGAGTGACGCAAAAAACTACGAGCAGTACTTC
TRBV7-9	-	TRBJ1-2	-	CASSPGQSRLFDYTF	TGTGCCAGCAGCCCTGGACAGTCGCGCCTCTTTGACTACACCTTC
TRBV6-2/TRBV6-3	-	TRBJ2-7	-	CASSLDGGATYEQYF	TGTGCCAGCAGCCTAGATGGCGGGGCAACCTACGAGCAGTACTTC
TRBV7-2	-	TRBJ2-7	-	CASSLIQGSSYEQYF	TGTGCCAGCAGCTTAATTCAGGGCAGCTCCTACGAGCAGTACTTC
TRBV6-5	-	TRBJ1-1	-	CASRGGVIPNTEAFF	TGTGCCAGCAGGGGAGGGGTTATCCCGAACACTGAAGCTTTCTTT
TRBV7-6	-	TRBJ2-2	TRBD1	CASSLAGQPTGELFF	TGTGCCAGCAGCTTAGCGGGACAGCCAACCGGGGAGCTGTTTTTT
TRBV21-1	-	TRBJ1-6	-	CASSKVIGGEKSPLHF	TGTGCCAGCAGCAAAGTAATAGGGGGAGAAAAATCACCCCTCCACTTT
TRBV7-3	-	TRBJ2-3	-	CASSSNAVPTQYF	TGTGCCAGCAGCTCCAACGCAGTTCCTACGCAGTATTTT
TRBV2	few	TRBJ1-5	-	CASRPGVYNQPQHF	TGTGCCAGCAGGCCCGGGGTGTACAATCAGCCCCAGCATTTT
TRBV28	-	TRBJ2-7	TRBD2	CASSFSRLAGDYEQYF	TGTGCCAGCAGTTTCTCAAGACTAGCGGGGGATTACGAGCAGTACTTC
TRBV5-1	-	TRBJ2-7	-	CASSLEGGHLYEQYF	TGCGCCAGCAGCTTGGAAGGGGGACACCTCTACGAGCAGTACTTC
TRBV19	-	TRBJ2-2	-	CASRLKSLNTGELFF	TGTGCCAGTAGACTTAAATCTTTGAACACCGGGGAGCTGTTTTTT
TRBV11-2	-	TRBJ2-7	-	CASSFVGATYEQYF	TGTGCCAGCAGCTTTGTGGGAGCAACCTACGAGCAGTACTTC
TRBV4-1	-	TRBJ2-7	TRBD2	CASSQGASGVSYEQYF	TGCGCCAGCAGCCAAGGGGCTAGCGGGGTATCCTACGAGCAGTACTTC
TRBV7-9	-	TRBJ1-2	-	CASNPRVTPFNGYTF	TGTGCCAGCAACCCGCGGGTGACACCCTTCAACGGCTACACCTTC
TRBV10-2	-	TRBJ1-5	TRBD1	CASSRGDQPQHF	TGCGCCAGCTCCAGGGGGGATCAGCCCCAGCATTTT
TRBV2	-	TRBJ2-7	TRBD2	CASTPGTSYEQYF	TGTGCCAGCACCCCAGGGACTAGCTACGAGCAGTACTTC
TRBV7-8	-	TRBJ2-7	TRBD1	CASRPAAGTGNYEQYF	TGTGCCAGCAGACCCGCCGCCGGGACAGGGAACTACGAGCAGTACTTC
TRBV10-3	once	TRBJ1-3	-	CAISAGLPGNTIYF	TGTGCCATCAGTGCGGGACTTCCTGGAAACACCATATATTTT
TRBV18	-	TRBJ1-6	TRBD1	CASSRDRDNSPLHF	TGTGCCAGCTCACGGGACAGGGATAATTCACCCCTCCACTTT
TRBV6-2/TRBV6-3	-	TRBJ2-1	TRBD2	CASSFKSGLAGVDEQFF	TGTGCCAGCAGTTTCAAGAGCGGACTAGCGGGAGTCGATGAGCAGTTCTTC
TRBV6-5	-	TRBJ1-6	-	CASSKRQGYNSPLHF	TGTGCCAGCAGTAAAAGGCAGGGGTATAATTCACCCCTCCACTTT
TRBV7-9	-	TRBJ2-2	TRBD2	CASSILPGLVTGELFF	TGTGCCAGCAGCATTTTGCCGGGACTAGTGACCGGGGAGCTGTTTTTT
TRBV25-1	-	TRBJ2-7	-	CASPHRNVSYEQYF	TGTGCCAGCCCCCACAGAAACGTCTCCTACGAGCAGTACTTC